This T cell receptor (beta chain) was documented in a study of blood T cells in healthy people across ages. The second PCR ran about 6 to 12 cycles with a sample-barcoded 5' primer and J-beta primers. TCRdb re-derived calls from the 5' RACE reads in MiXCR, one entry per CDR3 protein. The data show hundreds of thousands of distinct CDR3 sequences, approximately 25% seen once. Regarding the study as a whole: What prevented conclusive comparison of naive and antigen-experienced cells was that PBMCs were unsorted.

Trimming cost V 0 bases and J 6 bases, with 12 bases left between them. This CDR3 is built from 14 residues. CDR1 and CDR2 from the germline V gene are SGHRS and YFSETQ. In this sample, this clonotype turned up a few times. Its specificity is unknown. This sample was also put to use in a study of T cells of mothers and their children. As reported in that work: Samples came from a few healthy Caucasian mothers and their six children. Inherited differences only slightly affect thymic shaping of TCR recombination output.

This TCR derives from a boy between 10 and 17 years old in good health. The chain links TRBV5-1 to TRBJ1-1; D remains ambiguous. Sequenced sample: blood. DNA for the CDR3: TGCGCCAGCAGCTTGGAACAGCTAGCCGCTGAAGCTTTCTTT. It yields the protein CASSLEQLAAEAFF.